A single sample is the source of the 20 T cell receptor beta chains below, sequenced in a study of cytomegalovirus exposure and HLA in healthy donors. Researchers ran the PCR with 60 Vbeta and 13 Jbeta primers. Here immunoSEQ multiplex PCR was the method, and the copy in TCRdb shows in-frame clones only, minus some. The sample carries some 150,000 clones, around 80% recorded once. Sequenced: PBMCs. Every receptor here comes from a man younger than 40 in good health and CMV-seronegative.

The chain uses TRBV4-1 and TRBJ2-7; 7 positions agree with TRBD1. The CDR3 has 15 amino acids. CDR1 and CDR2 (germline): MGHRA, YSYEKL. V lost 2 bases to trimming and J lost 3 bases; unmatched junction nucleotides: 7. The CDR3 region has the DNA TGCGCCAGCAGCCAAACAACAGGGGCCGTCTACGAGCAGTACTTC. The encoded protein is CASSQTTGAVYEQYF.

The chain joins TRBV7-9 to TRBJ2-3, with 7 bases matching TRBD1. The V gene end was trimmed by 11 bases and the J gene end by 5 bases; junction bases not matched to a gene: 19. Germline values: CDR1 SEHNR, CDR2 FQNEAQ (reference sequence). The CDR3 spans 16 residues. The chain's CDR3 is CAQPGQKSLVGDTQYF. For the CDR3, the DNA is TGTGCCCAACCGGGACAGAAAAGCCTGGTTGGAGATACGCAGTATTTT.

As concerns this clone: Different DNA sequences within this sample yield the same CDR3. The CDR3 reads CAWSRDSGSGNTIYF. In DNA, the CDR3 is TGTGCCTGGAGCCGGGACTCTGGGTCTGGAAACACCATATATTTT. This sequence joins TRBV30 and TRBJ1-3; the D gene is possibly TRBD1 (5 bases). The length of the CDR3 is 15 residues. Trimming took off 3 bases at V and 1 base at J, with 13 bases between the two ends. Per germline, CDR1 GTSNPN and CDR2 SVGIG (reference sequence).

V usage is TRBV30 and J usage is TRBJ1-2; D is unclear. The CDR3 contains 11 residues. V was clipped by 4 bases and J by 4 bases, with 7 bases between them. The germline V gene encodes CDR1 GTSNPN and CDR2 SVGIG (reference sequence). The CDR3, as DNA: TGTGCCTGGAAACAGACCTATGGCTACACCTTC. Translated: CAWKQTYGYTF.

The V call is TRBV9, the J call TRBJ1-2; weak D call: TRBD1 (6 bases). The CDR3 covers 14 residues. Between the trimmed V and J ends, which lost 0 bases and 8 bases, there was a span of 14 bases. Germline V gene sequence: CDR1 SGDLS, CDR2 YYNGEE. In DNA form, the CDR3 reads TGTGCCAGCAGCGTAGAGGGGGAGGGGAGGGGCTACACCTTC. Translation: CASSVEGEGRGYTF.

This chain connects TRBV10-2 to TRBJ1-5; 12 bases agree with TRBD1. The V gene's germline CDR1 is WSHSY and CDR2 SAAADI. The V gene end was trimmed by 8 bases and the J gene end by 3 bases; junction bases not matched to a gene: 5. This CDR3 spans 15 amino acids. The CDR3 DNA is TGCGCCAGCGGGGACAGGGGGCTTTCCAATCAGCCCCAGCATTTT. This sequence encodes CASGDRGLSNQPQHF.

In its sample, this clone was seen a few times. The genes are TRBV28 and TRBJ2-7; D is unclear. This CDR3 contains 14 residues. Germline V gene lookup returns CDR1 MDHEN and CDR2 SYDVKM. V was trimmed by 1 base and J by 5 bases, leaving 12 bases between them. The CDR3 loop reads CASSLLGSLDEQYF. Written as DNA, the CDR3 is TGTGCCAGCAGTTTATTGGGCAGTCTGGACGAGCAGTACTTC.

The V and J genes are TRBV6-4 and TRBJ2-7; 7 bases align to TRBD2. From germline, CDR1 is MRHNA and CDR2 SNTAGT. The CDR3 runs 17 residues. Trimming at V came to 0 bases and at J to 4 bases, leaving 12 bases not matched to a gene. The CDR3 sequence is CASSDSIWEGGVYEQYF. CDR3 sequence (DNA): TGTGCCAGCAGTGACTCGATCTGGGAGGGAGGGGTGTACGAGCAGTACTTC.

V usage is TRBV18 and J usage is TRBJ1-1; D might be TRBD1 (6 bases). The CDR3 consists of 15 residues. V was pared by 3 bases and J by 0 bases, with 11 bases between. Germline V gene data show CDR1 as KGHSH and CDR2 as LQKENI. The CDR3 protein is CASSPLGQMNTEAFF. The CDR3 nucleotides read TGTGCCAGCTCACCCCTTGGACAGATGAACACTGAAGCTTTCTTT. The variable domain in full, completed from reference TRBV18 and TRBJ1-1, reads NAGVMQNPRHLVRRRGQEARLRCSPMKGHSHVYWYRQLPEEGLKFMVYLQKENIIDESGMPKERFSAEFPKEGPSILRIQQVVRGDSAAYFCASSPLGQMNTEAFFGQGTRLTVV.

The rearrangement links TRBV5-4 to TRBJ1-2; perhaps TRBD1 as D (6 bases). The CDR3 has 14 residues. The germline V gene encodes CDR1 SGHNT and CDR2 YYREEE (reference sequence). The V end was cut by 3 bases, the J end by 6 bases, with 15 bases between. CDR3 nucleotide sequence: TGTGCCAGCAGCTCTCAACAGGGATTAGATGGCTACACCTTC. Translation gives CASSSQQGLDGYTF.

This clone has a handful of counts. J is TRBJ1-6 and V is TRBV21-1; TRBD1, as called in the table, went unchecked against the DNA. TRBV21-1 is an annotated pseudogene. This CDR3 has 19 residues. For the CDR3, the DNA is TGTGCCAGCAACAGGGAGAGGACAGGGGGCGCTACCTATAATTCACCCCTCCACTTT. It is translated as CASNRERTGGATYNSPLHF.

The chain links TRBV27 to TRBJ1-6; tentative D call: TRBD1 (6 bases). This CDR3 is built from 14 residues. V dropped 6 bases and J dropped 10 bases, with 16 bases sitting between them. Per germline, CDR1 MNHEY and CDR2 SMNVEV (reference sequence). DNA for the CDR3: TGTGCCAGCAGACCGAACAGGGCTGGCTCACCCCTCCACTTT. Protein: CASRPNRAGSPLHF.

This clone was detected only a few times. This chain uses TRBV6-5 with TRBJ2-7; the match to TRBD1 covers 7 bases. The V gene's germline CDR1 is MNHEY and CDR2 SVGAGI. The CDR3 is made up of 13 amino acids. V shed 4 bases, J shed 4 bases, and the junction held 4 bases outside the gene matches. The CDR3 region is CASSSTGLYEQYF. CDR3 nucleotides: TGTGCCAGCAGTTCGACAGGGTTGTACGAGCAGTACTTC.

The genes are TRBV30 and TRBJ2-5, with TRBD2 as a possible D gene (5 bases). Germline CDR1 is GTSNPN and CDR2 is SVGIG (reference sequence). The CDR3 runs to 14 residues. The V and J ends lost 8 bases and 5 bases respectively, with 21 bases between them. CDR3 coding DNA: TGTGCCGGACGGGCAGGCTCGAGGAGGGAGACCCAGTACTTC. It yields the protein CAGRAGSRRETQYF.

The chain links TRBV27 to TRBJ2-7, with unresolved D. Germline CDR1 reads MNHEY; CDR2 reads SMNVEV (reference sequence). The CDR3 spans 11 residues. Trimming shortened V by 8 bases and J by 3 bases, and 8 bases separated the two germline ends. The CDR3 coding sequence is TGTGCCAGCGGCTTTTTCTACGAGCAGTACTTC. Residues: CASGFFYEQYF.

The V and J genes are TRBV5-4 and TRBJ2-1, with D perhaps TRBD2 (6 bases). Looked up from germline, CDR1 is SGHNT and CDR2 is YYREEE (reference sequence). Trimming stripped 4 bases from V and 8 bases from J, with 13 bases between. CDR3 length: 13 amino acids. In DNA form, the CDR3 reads TGTGCCAGCAGCCAAGGAGGAGGGGATGAGCAGTTCTTC. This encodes CASSQGGGDEQFF.

The CDR3 bases are TGTGCCAGCAGCTTGGACAGGTTCAATCAGCCCCAGCATTTT. It translates to CASSLDRFNQPQHF. This chain uses TRBV7-9 with TRBJ1-5, with TRBD1 matching over 7 bases. The V segment lost 3 bases and the J segment 3 bases; nucleotides outside the gene matches: 2. Germline CDR1 SEHNR, CDR2 FQNEAQ (reference sequence). This CDR3 is 14 amino acids long.

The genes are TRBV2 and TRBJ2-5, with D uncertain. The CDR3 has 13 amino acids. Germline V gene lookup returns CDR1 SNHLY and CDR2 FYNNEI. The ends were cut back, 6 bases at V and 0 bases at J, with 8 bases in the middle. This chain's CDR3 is CASRSGYQETQYF. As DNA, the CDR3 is TGTGCCAGCAGGTCCGGGTACCAAGAGACCCAGTACTTC.

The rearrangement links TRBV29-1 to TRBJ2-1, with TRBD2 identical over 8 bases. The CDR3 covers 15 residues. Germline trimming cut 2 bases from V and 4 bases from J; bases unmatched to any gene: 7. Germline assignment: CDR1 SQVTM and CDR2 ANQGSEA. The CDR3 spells CSVEITGGPYNEQFF. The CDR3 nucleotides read TGCAGCGTTGAAATAACGGGAGGGCCTTACAATGAGCAGTTCTTC.

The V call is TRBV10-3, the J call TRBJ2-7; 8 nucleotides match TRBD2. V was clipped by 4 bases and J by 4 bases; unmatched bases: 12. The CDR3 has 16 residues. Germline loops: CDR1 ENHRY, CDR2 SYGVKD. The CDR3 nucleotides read TGTGCCATCAGTGTACCTAGCGGGCGAGCCTCTTACGAGCAGTACTTC. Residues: CAISVPSGRASYEQYF.